The rows below give T cell receptor beta chains drawn from one sample of a study of T-cell memory formation after mild COVID-19. One entry per CDR3 protein, called by TCRdb with MiXCR from the 5' RACE reads. This sample yields approximately 250,000 distinct CDR3 sequences, of which 15% to 20% are seen a single time; around 23% belongs to the top ten. Sequencing was carried out using PBMCs or a T cell subset sorted from them (not recorded which). The receptors were gathered from a man aged 18 to 30 who had mild COVID-19 (a few samples of this study predate the infection). Cell type and time point are not known. The CDR3 runs from the conserved cysteine through the conserved F or W. Fields, in order: V gene, J gene, clone size, D gene, CDR3 protein, CDR3 DNA. D genes are given only for firm matches. For some rows the clone size is stated as once, few or many, or as a class when expanded; others skip it.

>TRBV6-5|TRBJ2-3|few|.
CASSYPTIGGIADTQYF
TGTGCCAGCAGTTACCCGACAATTGGGGGTATAGCAGATACGCAGTATTTT
>TRBV2|TRBJ2-5|.|TRBD1
CASSATGGTQTQYF
TGTGCCAGCAGTGCAACAGGGGGCACTCAGACCCAGTACTTC
>TRBV6-5|TRBJ2-7|few|TRBD1
CASSEPGQGFYEQYF
TGTGCCAGCAGTGAGCCGGGACAGGGGTTTTACGAGCAGTACTTC
>TRBV12-3/TRBV12-4|TRBJ2-2|few|TRBD2
CASSPRTSGTGELFF
TGTGCCAGCAGTCCGCGGACTAGCGGGACCGGGGAGCTGTTTTTT
>TRBV13|TRBJ1-6|few|.
CASSYRQARYSPLHF
TGTGCCAGCAGCTACCGACAGGCGCGATATTCACCCCTCCACTTT
>TRBV7-9|TRBJ2-4|few|.
CASRRDSIQTAKNIQYF
TGTGCCAGCAGACGGGACTCCATCCAAACGGCCAAAAACATTCAGTACTTC
>TRBV14|TRBJ1-1|.|.
CASSGVGNTEAFF
TGTGCCAGCAGCGGGGTGGGGAACACTGAAGCTTTCTTT
>TRBV6-2/TRBV6-3|TRBJ1-2|few|TRBD1
CASGQGGYTF
TGTGCCAGCGGACAGGGGGGCTACACCTTC
>TRBV7-9|TRBJ1-6|.|.
CASSFSPGVGNSPLHF
TGTGCCAGCAGCTTTTCCCCAGGGGTCGGTAATTCACCCCTCCACTTT
>TRBV2|TRBJ1-1|few|.
CASTSTWGSEAFF
TGTGCCAGCACTTCGACATGGGGGTCTGAAGCTTTCTTT
>TRBV6-5|TRBJ1-4|.|.
CASSLGNRGKLFF
TGTGCCAGCAGTCTCGGTAATCGGGGAAAACTGTTTTTT
>TRBV5-1|TRBJ1-4|.|TRBD1
CASSVVPPGQEQHEKLFF
TGCGCCAGCAGCGTTGTTCCTCCGGGACAGGAGCAACATGAAAAACTGTTTTTT
>TRBV4-2|TRBJ1-2|.|.
CASSQEPTNYGYTF
TGTGCCAGCAGCCAAGAGCCGACTAACTATGGCTACACCTTC
>TRBV4-3|TRBJ1-1|.|.
CASSQDGSNTEAFF
TGCGCCAGCAGCCAAGACGGGTCGAACACTGAAGCTTTCTTT
>TRBV5-1|TRBJ1-1|few|.
CASSLSGQDTEAFF
TGCGCCAGCAGCTTGAGTGGCCAGGACACTGAAGCTTTCTTT
>TRBV5-6|TRBJ1-2|.|TRBD1
CASTQTGGTGAMEFGYTF
TGTGCCAGCACCCAAACCGGCGGGACAGGGGCGATGGAGTTTGGCTACACCTTC
>TRBV6-6|TRBJ2-7|.|.
CASSYGGGGNYEQYF
TGTGCCAGCAGTTACGGAGGAGGGGGTAACTACGAGCAGTACTTC
>TRBV6-2/TRBV6-3|TRBJ2-1|.|.
CASRVDAYNEQFF
TGTGCCAGCAGAGTAGATGCGTACAATGAGCAGTTCTTC
>TRBV18|TRBJ1-4|.|.
CASSQSTTNEKLFF
TGTGCCAGCTCACAAAGTACAACTAATGAAAAACTGTTTTTT
>TRBV3-1|TRBJ1-3|.|.
CASSPILLSGNTIYF
TGTGCCAGCAGCCCTATATTGCTCTCTGGAAACACCATATATTTT
>TRBV6-5|TRBJ2-1|few|TRBD1
CASSRARGRGQFF
TGTGCCAGCAGCCGGGCCAGGGGGCGTGGGCAGTTCTTC
>TRBV7-2|TRBJ1-2|.|.
CASSPTGKDGYTF
TGTGCCAGCAGCCCTACAGGGAAGGATGGCTACACCTTC
>TRBV7-9|TRBJ2-3|few|.
CASSLGDYTDTQYF
TGTGCCAGCAGCTTGGGAGATTACACAGATACGCAGTATTTT
>TRBV7-8|TRBJ1-1|few|TRBD1
CASSLEGWTGGTEAFF
TGTGCCAGCAGCTTAGAGGGCTGGACAGGGGGAACTGAAGCTTTCTTT
>TRBV10-3|TRBJ1-2|few|.
CAIKGQGGKSYGYTF
TGTGCCATCAAGGGGCAGGGCGGTAAAAGTTATGGCTACACCTTC
>TRBV7-6|TRBJ2-5|.|.
CASSNRLTGEEETQYF
TGTGCCAGCAGCAACCGATTAACAGGGGAGGAAGAGACCCAGTACTTC
>TRBV7-6|TRBJ2-3|few|TRBD1
CASSSRGGMNTQYF
TGTGCCAGCAGCTCTCGAGGGGGCATGAATACGCAGTATTTT
>TRBV4-3|TRBJ2-7|.|.
CASSQDGQDSYEQYF
TGCGCCAGCAGCCAAGACGGCCAGGACTCCTACGAGCAGTACTTC